This T cell receptor (beta chain) emerged from a study of T cell changes during pregnancy in multiple sclerosis. This CDR3 is 14 amino acids long. Looked up from germline, CDR1 is LNHDA and CDR2 is SQIVND (reference sequence). Trimming removed 3 bases from V and 2 bases from J; junction bases left unmatched: 2. Only one count was recorded for this clone. Sequencing was performed with immunoSEQ multiplex PCR; in TCRdb, only in-frame clones are kept and a portion is missing. The sample comprises more than 70,000 clones, roughly 93% of which are singletons, and more than 2.5% rests with the top ten. The receptor was derived from a female donor with multiple sclerosis, enrolled in a pregnancy study. The rearrangement uses TRBV19 and TRBJ2-7; TRBD2 agrees at 9 bases. Sequenced here: peripheral blood, sampled in the second trimester of pregnancy. The CDR3 reads CASSIAGGPYEQYF. The CDR3 DNA reads TGTGCCAGTAGTATTGCGGGGGGGCCCTACGAGCAGTACTTC. The full variable domain, rest sourced from reference TRBV19 and TRBJ2-7, is DGGITQSPKYLFRKEGQNVTLSCEQNLNHDAMYWYRQDPGQGLRLIYYSQIVNDFQKGDIAEGYSVSREKKESFPLTVTSAQKNPTAFYLCASSIAGGPYEQYFGPGTRLTVT.